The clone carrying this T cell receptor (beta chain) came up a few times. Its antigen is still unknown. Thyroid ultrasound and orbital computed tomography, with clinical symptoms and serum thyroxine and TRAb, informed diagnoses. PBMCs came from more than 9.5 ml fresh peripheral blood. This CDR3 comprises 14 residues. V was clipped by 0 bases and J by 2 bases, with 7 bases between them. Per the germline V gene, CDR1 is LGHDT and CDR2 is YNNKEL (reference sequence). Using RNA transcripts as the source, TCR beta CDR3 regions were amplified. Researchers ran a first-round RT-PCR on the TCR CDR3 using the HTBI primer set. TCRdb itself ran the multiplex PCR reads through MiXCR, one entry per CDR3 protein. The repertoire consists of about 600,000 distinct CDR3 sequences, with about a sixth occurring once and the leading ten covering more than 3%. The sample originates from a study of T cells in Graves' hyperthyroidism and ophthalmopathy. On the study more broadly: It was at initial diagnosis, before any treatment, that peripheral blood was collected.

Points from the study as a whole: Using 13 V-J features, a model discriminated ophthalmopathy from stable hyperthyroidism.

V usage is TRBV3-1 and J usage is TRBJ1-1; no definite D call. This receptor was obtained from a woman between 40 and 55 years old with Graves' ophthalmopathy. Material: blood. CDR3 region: CASSQDFSNTEAFF. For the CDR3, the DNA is TGTGCCAGCAGCCAAGATTTCTCAAACACTGAAGCTTTCTTT.